This T cell receptor beta chain was identified during a study of T cells in Graves' hyperthyroidism and ophthalmopathy. Trimming left V 2 bases short and J 2 bases short, with 13 bases between. CDR1 and CDR2 (germline): DFQATT, SNEGSKA (reference sequence). The CDR3 is 14 amino acids. There are many counts of this clonotype. Template material for amplifying TCR beta CDR3 regions consisted of RNA transcripts. Researchers ran a first-round RT-PCR on the TCR CDR3 using the HTBI primer set. From the multiplex PCR reads, TCRdb called clonotypes with MiXCR, one entry per CDR3 protein. The sample holds about half a million distinct CDR3 sequences, around 20% seen once.

The sequence came from a man aged 18 to 30 with Graves' hyperthyroidism. The chain combines TRBV20-1 with TRBJ2-7, with D possibly being TRBD1 or TRBD2 (5 bases each). The sample consisted of blood. CDR3 residues: CSARMPGRAYEQYF. The CDR3 coding sequence is TGCAGTGCTAGAATGCCGGGACGCGCCTACGAGCAGTACTTC.